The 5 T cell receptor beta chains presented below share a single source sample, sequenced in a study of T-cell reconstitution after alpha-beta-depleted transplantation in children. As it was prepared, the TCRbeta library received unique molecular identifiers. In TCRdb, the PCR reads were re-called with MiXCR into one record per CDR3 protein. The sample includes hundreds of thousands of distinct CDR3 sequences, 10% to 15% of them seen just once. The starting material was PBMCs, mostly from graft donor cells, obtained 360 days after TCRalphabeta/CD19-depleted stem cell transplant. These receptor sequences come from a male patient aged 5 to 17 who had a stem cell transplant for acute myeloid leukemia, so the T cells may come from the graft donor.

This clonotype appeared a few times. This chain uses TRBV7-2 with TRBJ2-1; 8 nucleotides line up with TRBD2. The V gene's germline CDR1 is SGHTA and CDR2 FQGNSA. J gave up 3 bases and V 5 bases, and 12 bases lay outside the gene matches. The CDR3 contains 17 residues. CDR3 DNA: TGTGCCAGCAGCCCAGGCTCCGGGAGGGCCATCTACAATGAGCAGTTCTTC. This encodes CASSPGSGRAIYNEQFF.

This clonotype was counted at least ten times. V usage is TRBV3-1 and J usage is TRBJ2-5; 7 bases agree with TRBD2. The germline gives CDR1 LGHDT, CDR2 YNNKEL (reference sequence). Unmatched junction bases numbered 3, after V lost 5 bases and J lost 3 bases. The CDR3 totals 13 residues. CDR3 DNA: TGTGCCAGCAGCAACCGGGGGGAAGAGACCCAGTACTTC. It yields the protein CASSNRGEETQYF.

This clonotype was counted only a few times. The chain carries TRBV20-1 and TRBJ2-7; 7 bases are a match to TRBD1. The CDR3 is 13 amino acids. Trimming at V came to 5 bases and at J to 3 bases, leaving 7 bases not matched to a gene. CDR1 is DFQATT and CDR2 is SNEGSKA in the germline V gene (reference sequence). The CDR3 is CSAAGTAIYEQYF. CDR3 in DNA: TGCAGTGCTGCCGGGACAGCAATCTACGAGCAGTACTTC.

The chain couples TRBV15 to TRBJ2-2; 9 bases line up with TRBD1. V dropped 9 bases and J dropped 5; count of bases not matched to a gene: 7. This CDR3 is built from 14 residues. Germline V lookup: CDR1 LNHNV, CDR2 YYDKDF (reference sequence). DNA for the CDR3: TGTGCCACACAGGGGGCGCGAGATACCGGGGAGCTGTTTTTT. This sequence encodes CATQGARDTGELFF.

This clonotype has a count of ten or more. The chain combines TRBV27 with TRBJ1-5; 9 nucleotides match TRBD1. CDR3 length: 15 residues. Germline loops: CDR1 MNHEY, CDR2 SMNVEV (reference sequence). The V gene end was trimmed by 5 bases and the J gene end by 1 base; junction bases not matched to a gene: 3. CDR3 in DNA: TGTGCCAGCAGTCACGGACAGGGGAGCAATCAGCCCCAGCATTTT. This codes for CASSHGQGSNQPQHF.